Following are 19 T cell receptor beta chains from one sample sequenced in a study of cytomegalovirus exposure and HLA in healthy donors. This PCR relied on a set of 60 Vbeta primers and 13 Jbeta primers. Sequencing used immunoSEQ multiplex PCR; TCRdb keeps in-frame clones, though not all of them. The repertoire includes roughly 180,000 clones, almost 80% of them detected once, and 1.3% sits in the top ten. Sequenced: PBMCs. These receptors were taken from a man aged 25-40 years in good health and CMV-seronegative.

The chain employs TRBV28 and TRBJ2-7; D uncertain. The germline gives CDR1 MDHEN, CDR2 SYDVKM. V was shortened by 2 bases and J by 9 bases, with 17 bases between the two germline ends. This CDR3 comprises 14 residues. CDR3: CASSLMQIRTWQYF. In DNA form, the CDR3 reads TGTGCCAGCAGTTTAATGCAGATTCGTACGTGGCAGTACTTC.

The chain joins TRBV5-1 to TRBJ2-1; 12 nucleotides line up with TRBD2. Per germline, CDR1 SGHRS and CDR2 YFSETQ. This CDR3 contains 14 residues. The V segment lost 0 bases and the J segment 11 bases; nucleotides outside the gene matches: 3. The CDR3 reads CASSLGLAGVKQFF. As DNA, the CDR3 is TGCGCCAGCAGCTTGGGACTAGCGGGGGTAAAGCAGTTCTTC.

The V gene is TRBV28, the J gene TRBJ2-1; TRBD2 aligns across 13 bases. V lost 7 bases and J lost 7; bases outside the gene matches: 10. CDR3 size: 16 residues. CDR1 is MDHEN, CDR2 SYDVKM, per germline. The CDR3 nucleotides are TGTGCCAGCACTTCCCCCGGGACTAGCGGGATAAATGAGCAGTTCTTC. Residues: CASTSPGTSGINEQFF. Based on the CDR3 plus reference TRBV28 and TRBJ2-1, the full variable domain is DVKVTQSSRYLVKRTGEKVFLECVQDMDHENMFWYRQDPGLGLRLIYFSYDVKMKEKGDIPEGYSVSREKKERFSLILESASTNQTSMYLCASTSPGTSGINEQFFGPGTRLTVL.

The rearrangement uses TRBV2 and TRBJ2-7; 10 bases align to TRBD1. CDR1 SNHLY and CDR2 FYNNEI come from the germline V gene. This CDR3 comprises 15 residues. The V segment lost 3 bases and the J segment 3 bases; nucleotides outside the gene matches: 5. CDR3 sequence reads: CASSERDRGLYEQYF. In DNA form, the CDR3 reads TGTGCCAGCAGTGAGCGGGACAGGGGTCTCTACGAGCAGTACTTC.

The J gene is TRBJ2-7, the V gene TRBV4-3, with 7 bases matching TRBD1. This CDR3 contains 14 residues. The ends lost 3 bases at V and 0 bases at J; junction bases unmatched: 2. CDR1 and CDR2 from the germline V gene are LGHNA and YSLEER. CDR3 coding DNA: TGCGCCAGCAGCCAGACAGGGTTCTCCTACGAGCAGTACTTC. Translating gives CASSQTGFSYEQYF.

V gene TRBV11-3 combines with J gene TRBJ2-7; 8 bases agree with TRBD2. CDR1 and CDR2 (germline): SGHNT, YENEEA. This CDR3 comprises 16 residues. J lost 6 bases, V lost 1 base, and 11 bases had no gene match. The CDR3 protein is CASSLVASGRGSEQYF. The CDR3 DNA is TGTGCCAGCAGCTTAGTGGCCAGCGGGAGAGGTAGCGAGCAGTACTTC.

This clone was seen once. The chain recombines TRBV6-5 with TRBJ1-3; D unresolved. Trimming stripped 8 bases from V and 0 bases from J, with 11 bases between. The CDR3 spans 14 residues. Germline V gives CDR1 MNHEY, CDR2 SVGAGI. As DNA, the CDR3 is TGTGCCAGCCTAGGGAGGACCTCTGGAAACACCATATATTTT. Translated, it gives CASLGRTSGNTIYF.

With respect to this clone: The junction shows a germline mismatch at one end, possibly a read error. Here the CDR3 reads CASSLGLAGGSETQYF. In DNA form, the CDR3 reads TGTGCTAGCAGCTTAGGACTAGCGGGGGGGAGTGAGACCCAGTACTTC. The rearrangement uses TRBV7-7 and TRBJ2-5, with 15 nucleotides matching TRBD2. CDR1 is SSHAT, CDR2 FNYEAQ, per germline (reference sequence). CDR3 length: 16 residues.

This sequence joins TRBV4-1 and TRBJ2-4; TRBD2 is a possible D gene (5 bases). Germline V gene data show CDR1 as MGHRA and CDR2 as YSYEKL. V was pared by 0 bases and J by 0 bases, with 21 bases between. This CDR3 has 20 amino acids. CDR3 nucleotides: TGCGCCAGCAGCCAAGATTACGGGAAATGGAGCCCCGTAGCCAAAAACATTCAGTACTTC. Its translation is CASSQDYGKWSPVAKNIQYF.

CDR3: CASSYGQGGHNEQFF. The DNA of the CDR3 is TGTGCCAGCAGCTATGGACAGGGGGGACACAATGAGCAGTTCTTC. This chain uses TRBV11-3 with TRBJ2-1; 10 nucleotides line up with TRBD1. CDR1 and CDR2 (germline): SGHNT, YENEEA. The CDR3 runs 15 residues. With V trimmed by 4 bases and J by 5 bases, 5 bases remained unmatched.

In nucleotides, the CDR3 is TGTGCCAGCAGTTTGGCTGATTTGCCTAGGTATGGCTACACCTTC. Protein product: CASSLADLPRYGYTF. The chain employs TRBV28 and TRBJ1-2, with D unclear. The CDR3 is 15 residues long. Per the germline V gene, CDR1 is MDHEN and CDR2 is SYDVKM. Trimming took off 3 bases at V and 5 bases at J, with 16 bases between the two ends.

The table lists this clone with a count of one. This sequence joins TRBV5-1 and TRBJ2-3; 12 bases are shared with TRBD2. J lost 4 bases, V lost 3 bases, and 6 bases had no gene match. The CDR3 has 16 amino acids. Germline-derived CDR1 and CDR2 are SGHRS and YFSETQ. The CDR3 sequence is CASSWVTSGSADTQYF. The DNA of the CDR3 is TGCGCCAGCAGCTGGGTGACTAGCGGGAGCGCAGATACGCAGTATTTT.

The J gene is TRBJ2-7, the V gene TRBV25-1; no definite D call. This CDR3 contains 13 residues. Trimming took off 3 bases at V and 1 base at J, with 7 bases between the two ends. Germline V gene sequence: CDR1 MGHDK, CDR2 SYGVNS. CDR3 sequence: CASSDRLSYEQYF. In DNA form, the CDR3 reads TGTGCCAGCAGTGACAGGTTATCCTACGAGCAGTACTTC.

The DNA for the CDR3 is TGCAGTGCTCCGCAGGGGACCCAGTACTTC. It codes for CSAPQGTQYF. V and J are TRBV20-1 and TRBJ2-5, with a possible D match to TRBD1 (5 bases). The CDR3 loop spans 10 amino acids. V was pared by 5 bases and J by 7 bases, with 8 bases between. The germline CDR1 and CDR2 sequences are DFQATT and SNEGSKA (reference sequence).

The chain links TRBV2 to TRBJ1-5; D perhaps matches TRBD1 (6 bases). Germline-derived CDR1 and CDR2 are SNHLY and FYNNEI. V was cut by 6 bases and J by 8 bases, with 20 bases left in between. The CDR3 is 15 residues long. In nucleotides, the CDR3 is TGTGCCAGCAGCAGGGGTCCAAGTAGATGGGAGCCCCAGCATTTT. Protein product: CASSRGPSRWEPQHF.

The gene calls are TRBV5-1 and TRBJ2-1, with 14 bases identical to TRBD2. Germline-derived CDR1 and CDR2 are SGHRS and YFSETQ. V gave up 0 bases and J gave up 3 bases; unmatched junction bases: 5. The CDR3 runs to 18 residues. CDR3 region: CASSLAGLAGVLYNEQFF. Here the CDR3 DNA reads TGCGCCAGCAGCTTGGCGGGACTAGCGGGGGTCCTCTACAATGAGCAGTTCTTC.

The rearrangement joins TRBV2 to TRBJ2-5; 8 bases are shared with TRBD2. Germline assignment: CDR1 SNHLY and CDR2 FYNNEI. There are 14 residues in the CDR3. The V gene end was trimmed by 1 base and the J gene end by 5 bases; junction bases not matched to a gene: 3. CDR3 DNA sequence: TGTGCCAGCAGTGAAGGCGGGGGGCACGAGACCCAGTACTTC. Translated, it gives CASSEGGGHETQYF.

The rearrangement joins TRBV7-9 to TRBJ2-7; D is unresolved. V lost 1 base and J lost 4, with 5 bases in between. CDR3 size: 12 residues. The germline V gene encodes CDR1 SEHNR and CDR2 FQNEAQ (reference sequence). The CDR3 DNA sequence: TGTGCCAGCAGCTTAGAGAGTTACGAGCAGTACTTC. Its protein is CASSLESYEQYF. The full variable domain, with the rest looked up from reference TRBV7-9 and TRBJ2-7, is DTGVSQNPRHKITKRGQNVTFRCDPISEHNRLYWYRQTLGQGPEFLTYFQNEAQLEKSRLLSDRFSAERPKGSFSTLEIQRTEQGDSAMYLCASSLESYEQYFGPGTRLTVT.

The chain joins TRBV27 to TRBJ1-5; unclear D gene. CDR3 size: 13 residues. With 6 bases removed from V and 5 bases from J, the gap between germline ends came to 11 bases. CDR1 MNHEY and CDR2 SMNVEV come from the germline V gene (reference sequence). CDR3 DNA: TGTGCCAGCAGGACGGACTATTATCAGCCCCAGCATTTT. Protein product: CASRTDYYQPQHF.